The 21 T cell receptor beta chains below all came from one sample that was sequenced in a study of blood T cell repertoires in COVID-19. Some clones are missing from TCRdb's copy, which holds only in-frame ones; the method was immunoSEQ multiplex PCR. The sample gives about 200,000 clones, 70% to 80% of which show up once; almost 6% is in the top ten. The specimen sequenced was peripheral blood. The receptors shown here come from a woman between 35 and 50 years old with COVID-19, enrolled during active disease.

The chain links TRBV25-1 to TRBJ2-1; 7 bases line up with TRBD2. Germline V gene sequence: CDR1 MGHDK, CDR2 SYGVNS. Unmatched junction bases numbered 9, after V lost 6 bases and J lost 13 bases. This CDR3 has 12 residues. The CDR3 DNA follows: TGTGCCAGCAGCGAGCACGGGGAGGGACAGTTCTTC. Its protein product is CASSEHGEGQFF.

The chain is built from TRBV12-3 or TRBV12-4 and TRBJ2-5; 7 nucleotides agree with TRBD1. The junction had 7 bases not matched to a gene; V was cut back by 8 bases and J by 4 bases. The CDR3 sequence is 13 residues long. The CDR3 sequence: CASREGAGETQYF. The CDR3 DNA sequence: TGTGCCAGCCGTGAGGGGGCGGGAGAGACCCAGTACTTC.

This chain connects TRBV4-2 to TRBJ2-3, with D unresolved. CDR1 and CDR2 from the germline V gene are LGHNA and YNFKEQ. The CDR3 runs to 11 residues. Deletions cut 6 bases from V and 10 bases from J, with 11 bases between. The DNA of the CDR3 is TGTGCCAGCAGGGGTAATCTAGCGCAGTATTTT. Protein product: CASRGNLAQYF.

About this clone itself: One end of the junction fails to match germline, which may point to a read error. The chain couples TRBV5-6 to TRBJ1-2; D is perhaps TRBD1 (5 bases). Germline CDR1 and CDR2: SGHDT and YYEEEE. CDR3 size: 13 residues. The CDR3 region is CASSFRTIWIHRF. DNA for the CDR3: TGTGCCAGCAGCTTTCGGACAATCTGGATTCACCGCTTC.

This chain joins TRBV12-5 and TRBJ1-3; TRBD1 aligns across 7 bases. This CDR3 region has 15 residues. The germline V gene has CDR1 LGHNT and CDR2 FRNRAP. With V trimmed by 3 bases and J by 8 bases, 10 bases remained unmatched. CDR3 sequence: CASGFGAGGGDTIYF. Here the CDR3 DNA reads TGTGCTAGTGGTTTTGGAGCAGGGGGTGGGGACACCATATATTTT.

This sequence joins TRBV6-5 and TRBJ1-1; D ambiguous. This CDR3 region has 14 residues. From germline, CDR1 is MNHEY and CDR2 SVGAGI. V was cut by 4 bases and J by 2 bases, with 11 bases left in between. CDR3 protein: CASSWEWGNTEAFF. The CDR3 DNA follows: TGTGCCAGCAGTTGGGAGTGGGGAAACACTGAAGCTTTCTTT.

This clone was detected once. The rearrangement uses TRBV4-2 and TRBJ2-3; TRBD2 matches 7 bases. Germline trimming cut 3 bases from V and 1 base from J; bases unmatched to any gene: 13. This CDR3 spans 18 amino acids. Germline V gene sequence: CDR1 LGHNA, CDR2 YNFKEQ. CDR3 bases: TGTGCCAGCAGCCACGCTTCCCCTTGGACTAGTGGCACAGATACGCAGTATTTT. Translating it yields CASSHASPWTSGTDTQYF.

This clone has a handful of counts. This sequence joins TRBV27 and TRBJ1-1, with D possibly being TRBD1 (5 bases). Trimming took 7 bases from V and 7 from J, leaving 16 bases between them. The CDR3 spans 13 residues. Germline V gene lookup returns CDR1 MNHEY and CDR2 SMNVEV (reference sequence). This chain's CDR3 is CASIIPGGDEAFF. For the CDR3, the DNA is TGTGCCAGCATCATCCCCGGGGGGGATGAAGCTTTCTTT.

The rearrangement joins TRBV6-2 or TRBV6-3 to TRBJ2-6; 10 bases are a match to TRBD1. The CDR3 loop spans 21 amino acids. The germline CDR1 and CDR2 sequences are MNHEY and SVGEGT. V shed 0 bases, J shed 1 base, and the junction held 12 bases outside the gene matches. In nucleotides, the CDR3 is TGTGCCAGCAGTTACTCTTACCGGGACAGGGGTCTATTGTCTGGGGCCAACGTCCTGACTTTC. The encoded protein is CASSYSYRDRGLLSGANVLTF.

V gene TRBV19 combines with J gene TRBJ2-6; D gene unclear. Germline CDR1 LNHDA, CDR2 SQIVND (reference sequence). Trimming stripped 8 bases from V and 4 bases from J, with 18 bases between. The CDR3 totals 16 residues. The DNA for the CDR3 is TGTGCCAGTGGTGGAAGCTCGACTCGGGGGGCCAACGTCCTGACTTTC. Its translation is CASGGSSTRGANVLTF.

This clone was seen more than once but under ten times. As DNA, the CDR3 is TGTGCCACCAGCGTAGCCGGGAGCAATCAGCCCCAGCATTTT. Amino acid sequence: CATSVAGSNQPQHF. This chain connects TRBV15 to TRBJ1-5, with unresolved D. There are 14 residues in the CDR3. V lost 5 bases, J lost 1 base, and 9 bases lay in between. The germline V gene encodes CDR1 LNHNV and CDR2 YYDKDF (reference sequence).

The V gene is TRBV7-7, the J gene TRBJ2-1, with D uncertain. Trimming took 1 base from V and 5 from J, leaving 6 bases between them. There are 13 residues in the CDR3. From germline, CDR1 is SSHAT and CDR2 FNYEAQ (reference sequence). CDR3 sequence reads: CASSLDGHNEQFF. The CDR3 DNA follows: TGTGCCAGCAGCTTAGATGGGCACAATGAGCAGTTCTTC. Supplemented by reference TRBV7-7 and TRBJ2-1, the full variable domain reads GAGVSQSPRYKVTKRGQDVTLRCDPISSHATLYWYQQALGQGPEFLTYFNYEAQPDKSGLPSDRFSAERPEGSISTLTIQRTEQRDSAMYRCASSLDGHNEQFFGPGTRLTVL.

CDR3 DNA sequence: TGCAGCGGTTGGTTTGGGCGCGAGCAGTACTTC. Translated: CSGWFGREQYF. The chain combines TRBV29-1 with TRBJ2-7; the D is unclear. Trimming pared 7 bases from V and 6 bases from J, leaving 13 bases between. This CDR3 region has 11 residues. Germline V lookup: CDR1 SQVTM, CDR2 ANQGSEA.

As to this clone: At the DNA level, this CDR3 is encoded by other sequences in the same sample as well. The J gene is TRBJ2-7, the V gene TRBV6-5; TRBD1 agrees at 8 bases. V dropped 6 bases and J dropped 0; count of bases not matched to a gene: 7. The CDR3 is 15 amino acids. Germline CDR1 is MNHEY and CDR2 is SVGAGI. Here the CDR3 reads CASRTGTGSSYEQYF. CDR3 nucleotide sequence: TGTGCCAGCAGAACCGGGACAGGATCCTCCTACGAGCAGTACTTC.

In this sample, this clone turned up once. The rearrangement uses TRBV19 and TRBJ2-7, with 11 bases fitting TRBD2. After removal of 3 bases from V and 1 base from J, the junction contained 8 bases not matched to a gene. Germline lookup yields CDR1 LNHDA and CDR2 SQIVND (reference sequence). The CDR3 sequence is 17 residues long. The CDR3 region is CASSIGGTSGSSYEQYF. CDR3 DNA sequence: TGTGCCAGTAGTATCGGCGGGACTAGCGGCTCGTCCTACGAGCAGTACTTC.

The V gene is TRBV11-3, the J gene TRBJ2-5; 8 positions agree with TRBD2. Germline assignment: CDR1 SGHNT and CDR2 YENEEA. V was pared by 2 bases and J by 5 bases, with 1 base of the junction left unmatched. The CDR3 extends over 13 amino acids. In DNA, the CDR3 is TGTGCCAGCAGCTTACCGGGAGGGGAGACCCAGTACTTC. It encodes CASSLPGGETQYF.

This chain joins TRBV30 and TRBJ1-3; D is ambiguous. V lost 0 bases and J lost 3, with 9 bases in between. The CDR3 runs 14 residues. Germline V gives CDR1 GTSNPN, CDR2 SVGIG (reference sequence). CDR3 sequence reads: CAWSVGVYGNTIYF. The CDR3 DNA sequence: TGTGCCTGGAGTGTGGGAGTTTATGGAAACACCATATATTTT.

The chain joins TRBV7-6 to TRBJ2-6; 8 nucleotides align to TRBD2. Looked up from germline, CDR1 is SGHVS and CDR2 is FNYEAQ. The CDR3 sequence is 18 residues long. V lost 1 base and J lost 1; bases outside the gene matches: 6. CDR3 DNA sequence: TGTGCCAGCAGCTTAGAGCAGCGGGGGCCGTCTGGGGCCAACGTCCTGACTTTC. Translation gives CASSLEQRGPSGANVLTF.

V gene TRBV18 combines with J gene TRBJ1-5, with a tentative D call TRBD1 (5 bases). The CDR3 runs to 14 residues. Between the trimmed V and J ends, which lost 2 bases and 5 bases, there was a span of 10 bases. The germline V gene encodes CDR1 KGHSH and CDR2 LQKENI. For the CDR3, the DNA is TGTGCCAGCTCACCATCACGGGGGGATCAGCCCCAGCATTTT. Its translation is CASSPSRGDQPQHF.

Here the CDR3 DNA reads TGTGCCAGCAGCCAAGGGCCCATGCGTGACAGGGGTTACGAGCAGTACTTC. The encoded protein is CASSQGPMRDRGYEQYF. The chain couples TRBV4-2 to TRBJ2-7; 8 nucleotides align to TRBD1. V was clipped by 1 base and J by 4 bases; unmatched bases: 12. The CDR3 extends over 17 amino acids. Germline CDR1 LGHNA, CDR2 YNFKEQ.

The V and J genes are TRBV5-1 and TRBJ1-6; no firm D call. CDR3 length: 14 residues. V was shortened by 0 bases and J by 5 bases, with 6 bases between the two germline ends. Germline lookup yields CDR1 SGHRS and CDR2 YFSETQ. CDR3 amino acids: CASSLGADNSPLHF. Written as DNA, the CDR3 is TGCGCCAGCAGCTTGGGCGCCGATAATTCACCCCTCCACTTT.